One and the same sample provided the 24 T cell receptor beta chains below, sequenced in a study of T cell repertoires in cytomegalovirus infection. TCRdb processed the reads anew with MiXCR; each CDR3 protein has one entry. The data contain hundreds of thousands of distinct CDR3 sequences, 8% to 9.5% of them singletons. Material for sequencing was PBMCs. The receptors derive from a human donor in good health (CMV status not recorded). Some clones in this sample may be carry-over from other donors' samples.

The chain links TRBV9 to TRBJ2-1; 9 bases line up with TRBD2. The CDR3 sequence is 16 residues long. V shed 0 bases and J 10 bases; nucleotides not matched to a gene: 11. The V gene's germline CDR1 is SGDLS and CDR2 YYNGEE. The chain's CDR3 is CASSVASGAGGSEQFF. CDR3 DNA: TGTGCCAGCAGCGTAGCTAGCGGGGCGGGAGGTAGCGAGCAGTTCTTC.

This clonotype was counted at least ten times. CDR3 loop: CASSDYSGGYNEQFF. The CDR3, as DNA: TGCGCCAGCAGTGACTACAGCGGGGGCTACAATGAGCAGTTCTTC. V usage is TRBV10-1 and J usage is TRBJ2-1; 8 nucleotides line up with TRBD2. V was pared by 3 bases and J by 3 bases, with 4 bases of the junction left unmatched. Germline assignment: CDR1 WNHNN and CDR2 SYGVQD (reference sequence). The CDR3 covers 15 residues.

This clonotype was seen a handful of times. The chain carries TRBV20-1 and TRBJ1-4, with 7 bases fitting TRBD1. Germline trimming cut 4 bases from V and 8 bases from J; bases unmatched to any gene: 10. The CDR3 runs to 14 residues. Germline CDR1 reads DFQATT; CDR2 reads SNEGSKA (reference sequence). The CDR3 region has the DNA TGCAGTGCTAACAACAGGGGAAGGAGAGAAAAACTGTTTTTT. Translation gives CSANNRGRREKLFF.

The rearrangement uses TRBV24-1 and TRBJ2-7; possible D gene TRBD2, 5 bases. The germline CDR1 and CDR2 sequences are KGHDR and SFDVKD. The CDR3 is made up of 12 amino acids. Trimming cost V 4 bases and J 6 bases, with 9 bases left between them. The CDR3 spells CATSESGGEQYF. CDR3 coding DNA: TGTGCCACCAGTGAGTCTGGAGGCGAGCAGTACTTC.

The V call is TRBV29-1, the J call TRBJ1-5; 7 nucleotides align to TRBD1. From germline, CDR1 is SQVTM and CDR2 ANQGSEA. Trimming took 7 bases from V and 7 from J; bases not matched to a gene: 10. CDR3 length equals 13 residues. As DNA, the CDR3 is TGCAGCGCCCTTGACAGGGAGGGGCAGCCCCAGCATTTT. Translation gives CSALDREGQPQHF.

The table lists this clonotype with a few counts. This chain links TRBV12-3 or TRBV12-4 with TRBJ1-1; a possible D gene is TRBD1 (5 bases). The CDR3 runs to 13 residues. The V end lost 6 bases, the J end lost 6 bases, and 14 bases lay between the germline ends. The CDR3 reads CASSLLGGAEAFF. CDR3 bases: TGTGCCAGCAGCCTCCTGGGGGGAGCTGAAGCTTTCTTT.

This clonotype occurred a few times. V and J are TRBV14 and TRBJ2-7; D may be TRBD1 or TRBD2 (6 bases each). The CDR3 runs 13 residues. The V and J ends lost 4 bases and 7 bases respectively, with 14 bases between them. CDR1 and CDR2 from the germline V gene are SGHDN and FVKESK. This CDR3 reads CASSRFGGREQYF. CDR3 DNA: TGTGCCAGCAGCCGTTTTGGGGGGCGAGAGCAGTACTTC.

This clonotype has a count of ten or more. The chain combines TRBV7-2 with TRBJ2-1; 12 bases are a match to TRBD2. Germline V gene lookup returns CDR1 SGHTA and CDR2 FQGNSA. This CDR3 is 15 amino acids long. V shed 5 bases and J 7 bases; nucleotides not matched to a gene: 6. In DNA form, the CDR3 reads TGTGCCAGCAGCAGACTAGCGGGAGAGGGGAATGAGCAGTTCTTC. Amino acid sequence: CASSRLAGEGNEQFF.

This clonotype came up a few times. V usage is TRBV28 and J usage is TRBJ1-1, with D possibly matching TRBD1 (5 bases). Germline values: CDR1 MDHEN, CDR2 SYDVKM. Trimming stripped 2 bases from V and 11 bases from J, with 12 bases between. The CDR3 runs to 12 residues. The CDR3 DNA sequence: TGTGCCAGCAGTTTACCAGGGTTTCAGGCTTTCTTT. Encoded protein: CASSLPGFQAFF.

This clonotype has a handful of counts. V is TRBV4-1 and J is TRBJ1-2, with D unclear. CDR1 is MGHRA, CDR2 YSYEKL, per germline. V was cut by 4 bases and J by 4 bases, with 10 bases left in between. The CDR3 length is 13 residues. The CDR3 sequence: CASSPGRGYGYTF. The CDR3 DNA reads TGCGCCAGCAGCCCCGGCCGGGGCTATGGCTACACCTTC.

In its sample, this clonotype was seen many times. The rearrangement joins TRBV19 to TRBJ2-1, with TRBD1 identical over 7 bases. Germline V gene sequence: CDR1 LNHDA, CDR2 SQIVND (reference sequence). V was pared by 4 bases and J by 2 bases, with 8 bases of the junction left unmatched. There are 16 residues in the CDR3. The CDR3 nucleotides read TGTGCCAGTAGTACCCTCACAGGGGTCACCTACAATGAGCAGTTCTTC. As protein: CASSTLTGVTYNEQFF.

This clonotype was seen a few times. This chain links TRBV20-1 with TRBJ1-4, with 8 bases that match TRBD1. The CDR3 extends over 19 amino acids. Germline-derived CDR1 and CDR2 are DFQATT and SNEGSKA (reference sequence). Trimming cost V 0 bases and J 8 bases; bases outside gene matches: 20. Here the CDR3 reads CSARDRAGGLKGNREKLFF. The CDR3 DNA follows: TGCAGTGCTAGAGACCGGGCAGGGGGCCTGAAGGGGAATAGGGAAAAACTGTTTTTT.

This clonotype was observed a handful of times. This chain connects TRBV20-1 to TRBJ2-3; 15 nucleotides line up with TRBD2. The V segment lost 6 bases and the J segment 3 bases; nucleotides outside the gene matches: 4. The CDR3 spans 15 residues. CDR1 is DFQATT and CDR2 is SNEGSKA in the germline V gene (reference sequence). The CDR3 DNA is TGCAGTGCACGGACTAGCGGGGGGGCAACAGATACGCAGTATTTT. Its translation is CSARTSGGATDTQYF.

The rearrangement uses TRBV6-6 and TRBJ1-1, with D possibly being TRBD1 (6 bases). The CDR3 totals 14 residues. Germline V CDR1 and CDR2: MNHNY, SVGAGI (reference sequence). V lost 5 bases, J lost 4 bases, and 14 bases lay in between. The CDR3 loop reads CASSGRGGGTEAFF. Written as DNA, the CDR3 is TGTGCCAGCAGTGGCCGGGGAGGGGGCACTGAAGCTTTCTTT.

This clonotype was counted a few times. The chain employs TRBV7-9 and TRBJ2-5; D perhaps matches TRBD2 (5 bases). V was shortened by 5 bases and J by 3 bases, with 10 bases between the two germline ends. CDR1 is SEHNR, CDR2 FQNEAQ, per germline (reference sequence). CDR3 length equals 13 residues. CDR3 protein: CASSPDGKETQYF. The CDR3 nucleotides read TGTGCCAGCAGCCCGGACGGGAAAGAGACCCAGTACTTC.

This chain's CDR3 is CASSLSPLQETQYF. The CDR3 bases are TGTGCCAGCAGTTTGTCCCCACTCCAAGAGACCCAGTACTTC. The rearrangement uses TRBV12-3 or TRBV12-4 and TRBJ2-5; unclear D gene. The CDR3 runs to 14 residues. V was trimmed by 3 bases and J by 1 base, leaving 9 bases between them.

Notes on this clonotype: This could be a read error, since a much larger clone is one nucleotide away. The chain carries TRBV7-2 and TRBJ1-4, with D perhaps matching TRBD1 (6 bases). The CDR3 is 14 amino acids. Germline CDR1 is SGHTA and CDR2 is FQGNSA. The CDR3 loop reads CASSSRTAGEKQFF. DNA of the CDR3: TGTGCCAGCAGCTCTCGGACAGCGGGTGAAAAACAGTTTTTT.

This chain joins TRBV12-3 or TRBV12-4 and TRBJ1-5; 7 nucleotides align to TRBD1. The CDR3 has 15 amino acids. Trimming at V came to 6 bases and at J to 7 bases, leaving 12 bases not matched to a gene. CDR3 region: CASSQRTGAGQPQHF. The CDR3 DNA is TGTGCCAGCAGCCAACGGACAGGCGCAGGGCAGCCCCAGCATTTT.

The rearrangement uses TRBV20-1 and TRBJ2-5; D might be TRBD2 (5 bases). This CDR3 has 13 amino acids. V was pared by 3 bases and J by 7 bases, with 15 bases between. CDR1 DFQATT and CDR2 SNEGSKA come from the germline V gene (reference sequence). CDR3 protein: CSARGGSGGTQYF. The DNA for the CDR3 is TGCAGTGCTAGGGGTGGGAGCGGCGGGACCCAGTACTTC.

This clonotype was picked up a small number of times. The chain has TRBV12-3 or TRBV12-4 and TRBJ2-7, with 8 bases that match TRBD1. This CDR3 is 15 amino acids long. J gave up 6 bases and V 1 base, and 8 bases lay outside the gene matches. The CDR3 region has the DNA TGTGCCAGCAGTTTAGAAGGACAGGGTGTAGGCGAGCAGTACTTC. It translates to CASSLEGQGVGEQYF.

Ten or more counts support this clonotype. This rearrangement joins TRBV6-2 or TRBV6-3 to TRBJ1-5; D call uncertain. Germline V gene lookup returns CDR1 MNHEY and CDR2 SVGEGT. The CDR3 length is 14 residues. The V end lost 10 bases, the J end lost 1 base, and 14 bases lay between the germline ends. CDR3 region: CATPAADSNQPQHF. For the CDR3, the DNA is TGTGCCACCCCTGCTGCGGACAGCAATCAGCCCCAGCATTTT.

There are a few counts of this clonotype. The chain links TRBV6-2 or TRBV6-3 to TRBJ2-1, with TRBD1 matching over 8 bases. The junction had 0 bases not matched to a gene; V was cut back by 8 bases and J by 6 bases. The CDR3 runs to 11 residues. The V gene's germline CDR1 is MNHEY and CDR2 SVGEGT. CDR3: CASGQGNEQFF. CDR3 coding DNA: TGTGCCAGCGGACAGGGCAATGAGCAGTTCTTC.

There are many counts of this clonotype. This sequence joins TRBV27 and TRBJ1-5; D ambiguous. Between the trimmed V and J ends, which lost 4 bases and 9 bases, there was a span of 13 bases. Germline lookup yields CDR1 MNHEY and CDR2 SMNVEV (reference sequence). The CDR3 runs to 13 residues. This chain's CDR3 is CASSSEVFAPQHF. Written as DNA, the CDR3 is TGTGCCAGCAGTTCTGAAGTCTTCGCGCCCCAGCATTTT.

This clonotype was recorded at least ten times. The CDR3 protein is CASSLMEANEKLFF. CDR3 nucleotide sequence: TGTGCCAGCAGCCTGATGGAAGCTAATGAAAAACTGTTTTTT. V is TRBV7-2 and J is TRBJ1-4; D not resolved. Per the germline V gene, CDR1 is SGHTA and CDR2 is FQGNSA. V was cut by 5 bases and J by 3 bases, with 10 bases left in between. The CDR3 extends over 14 amino acids. Combining the CDR3 with reference TRBV7-2 and TRBJ1-4 gives the whole variable domain GAGVSQSPSNKVTEKGKDVELRCDPISGHTALYWYRQSLGQGLEFLIYFQGNSAPDKSGLPSDRFSAERTGGSVSTLTIQRTQQEDSAVYLCASSLMEANEKLFFGSGTQLSVL.